The rows below give T cell receptor beta chains drawn from one sample of a study of CDR3 diversity in severe acne. MiXCR, applied by TCRdb to the PCR reads, yields one record per CDR3 protein. The data hold approximately 97,000 distinct CDR3 sequences, with roughly half observed a single time. Input material: blood. These receptors were obtained from a male donor with acne. CDR3s leave out the opening cysteine and the closing phenylalanine or tryptophan. The order of the fields is V gene, CDR3 protein.

TRBV19	ASSNSRTDEQYFGPGTEAF
TRBV6-2/TRBV6-3	ASSYGGCEQY
TRBV14	ASSQNWGQETQY
TRBV2	ASRLAVEEAQY
TRBV5-5	ASSSAGGTGELF
TRBV14	ASSQDGASWYEQY
TRBV7-9	ASSLGGGEQY
TRBV2	ASSDRGTEQF
TRBV7-9	ASSTRDSVSYEQH
TRBV20-1	SARGGDTQY
TRBV4-2	ASSRGLAGIQETQY
TRBV19	ASSWTRGEQF
TRBV7-2	ASSLDKMEQY
TRBV5-8	ASSLPGKGTDTQY
TRBV3-1	ASTQFSGNTIY
TRBV7-8	ASRPATSGATGELF
TRBV27	ASIAGNTIY
TRBV25-1	ASSGRGLAGADTQY
TRBV11-3	ASSPGTRGQGNGSPLH
TRBV30	AWSVSVNQPQH
TRBV18	ASSPPGQNQETQY
TRBV29-1	SVENREDYGYT
TRBV20-1	SVGGAFDSPLH
TRBV6-5	ASSPGEGTY
TRBV19	ASSPSKTSYNEQF
TRBV6-1	ASSEAQQLYNEQF
TRBV9	ASSASGTGGSPLH
TRBV9	ASSASVGSGYEQY
TRBV12-3/TRBV12-4	ASSSDRGSLGANVLT
TRBV7-2	ASSSARTGLAGGPGLYEQY
TRBV6-2/TRBV6-3	ASSYSATGSETQY
TRBV7-9	ASSPRVAPFQQY
TRBV7-9	ASSLEQGWDGYT
TRBV2	ASRDGGAETQY
TRBV7-9	ASIGTGDYGYT
TRBV30	AWSQGPNQPQH
TRBV19	ASGLQGRLTEAF
TRBV10-1	ASSDGVNTEAF
TRBV7-6	ASSFYICSAGAGGASYEQY
TRBV13	ASSLVQASGANVLT
TRBV6-6	ASTTGIQGAE
TRBV4-2	ASSQEAQGEGYT
TRBV13	ASSPVGRGETQY
TRBV24-1	ATTLLPRYYGYT
TRBV6-6	ASSPRNGVSSYNEQF
TRBV6-5	ASSYVGGASGYT
TRBV7-9	TSSWTSGRTDEQF
TRBV5-4	ASSTPGGYEQY